This T cell receptor (beta chain) was sequenced during a study of shared clonotypes between healthy human individuals. Study as a whole: Participating donors consisted of two women and three men aged 18 to 49.

The CDR3 has 16 amino acids. Germline CDR1 PRHDT, CDR2 FYEKMQ (reference sequence). J gave up 3 bases and V 6 bases, and 7 bases lay outside the gene matches. Only a few counts were recorded for this clone. Each donor was a Caucasian adult residing in Nashville, Tennessee. Across several immunoSEQ plates, the genomic DNA of each subset was split evenly. Authors' analysis steps: Junction-only sequences produced by ImmunoSEQ had no quality scores, so filtering differed. The protocol was immunoSEQ multiplex PCR, while the TCRdb copy is restricted to in-frame clones and leaves out a portion. For V, J and clone size, that table is used; D and trimming come from the DNA. The table has about 490,000 clones, around 79% seen once; the top ten hold around 12%.

V usage is TRBV13 and J usage is TRBJ2-2; the match to TRBD1 covers 10 bases. The sequence came from a woman in her thirties or forties in good health. Some clones in this sample may be carry-over from other donors' samples. Sequencing was done on a sample of PBMCs. CDR3: CASRVADRGDTGELFF. The CDR3 DNA reads as TGTGCCAGCAGAGTAGCGGACAGGGGGGACACCGGGGAGCTGTTTTTT.